Listed below are T cell receptor beta chains from one sample, sequenced in a study of T cells expressing NK-cell markers. No DNA is given; TCRdb re-called the 5' RACE reads and lists each CDR3 protein once. This repertoire includes about 460,000 distinct CDR3 sequences. Sequences were obtained from blood T cells: a sorted CD56 or NKG2C T cell subset, CD4+ or CD8+ T cells, or bulk PBMC T cells (not recorded which). The receptors here all came from a woman aged 50 to 65 in good health. CDR3s include the opening cysteine and the closing phenylalanine or tryptophan. Each record gives: V gene, J gene, CDR3 protein.

v_call: TRBV27; j_call: TRBJ2-7; cdr3_aa: CASSLSYAKLEQYF
v_call: TRBV14; j_call: TRBJ1-1; cdr3_aa: CASSQPDRAVQAFF
v_call: TRBV3-1; j_call: TRBJ2-3; cdr3_aa: CASRVSGTYTDTQYF
v_call: TRBV29-1; j_call: TRBJ2-3; cdr3_aa: CSVPGTPMPGDTQYF
v_call: TRBV29-1; j_call: TRBJ2-7; cdr3_aa: CSVAGGKVTNEQYF
v_call: TRBV30; j_call: TRBJ2-7; cdr3_aa: CAWSSAQGAYEQYF
v_call: TRBV6-5; j_call: TRBJ2-1; cdr3_aa: CASSYLEAAAREQFF
v_call: TRBV3-1; j_call: TRBJ1-3; cdr3_aa: CASSQRRNTIYF
v_call: TRBV25-1; j_call: TRBJ1-1; cdr3_aa: CASNTRATEAFF
v_call: TRBV7-2; j_call: TRBJ2-3; cdr3_aa: CASSPWASGGTDTQYF
v_call: TRBV20-1; j_call: TRBJ2-1; cdr3_aa: CSAPRRGRESTNEQFF
v_call: TRBV12-3/TRBV12-4; j_call: TRBJ2-5; cdr3_aa: CASSLVGIGTQYF
v_call: TRBV12-3/TRBV12-4; j_call: TRBJ1-3; cdr3_aa: CASSLELRASIYF
v_call: TRBV12-3/TRBV12-4; j_call: TRBJ2-2; cdr3_aa: CASSYRTSGRGGGELFF
v_call: TRBV20-1; j_call: TRBJ2-2; cdr3_aa: CSATLGGMNTGELFF
v_call: TRBV6-5; j_call: TRBJ2-2; cdr3_aa: CASSYVTGNTGELFF
v_call: TRBV7-2; j_call: TRBJ2-7; cdr3_aa: CASSLEAQGRHEQYF
v_call: TRBV20-1; j_call: TRBJ1-6; cdr3_aa: CSAKEVGDRTNSPLHF
v_call: TRBV2; j_call: TRBJ1-5; cdr3_aa: CASSKPGYQPQHF
v_call: TRBV7-9; j_call: TRBJ2-5; cdr3_aa: CASSLFLGGTSGSPQETQYF
v_call: TRBV20-1; j_call: TRBJ1-4; cdr3_aa: CSASATGREKLFF
v_call: TRBV6-6; j_call: TRBJ1-4; cdr3_aa: CASTQRPITNEKLFF
v_call: TRBV12-3/TRBV12-4; j_call: TRBJ2-1; cdr3_aa: CASSPDILRVQFF
v_call: TRBV5-1; j_call: TRBJ1-4; cdr3_aa: CASSSAGATNEKLFF
v_call: TRBV20-1; j_call: TRBJ2-1; cdr3_aa: CSARWDRGLSEQFF
v_call: TRBV21-1; j_call: TRBJ2-5; cdr3_aa: CASSVQTGTGFETQYF
v_call: TRBV25-1; j_call: TRBJ1-5; cdr3_aa: CASSVNQPQHF
v_call: TRBV5-6; j_call: TRBJ1-2; cdr3_aa: CASSLPARSNYGYTF
v_call: TRBV12-3/TRBV12-4; j_call: TRBJ2-7; cdr3_aa: CASKLAGGPGHEQYF
v_call: TRBV15; j_call: TRBJ1-5; cdr3_aa: CATSRDPILGVNQPQHF
v_call: TRBV5-1; j_call: TRBJ2-3; cdr3_aa: CASSLKPLAAHDTQYF
v_call: TRBV5-1; j_call: TRBJ2-2; cdr3_aa: CASSSLQIANTGELFF